A selection of T cell receptor beta chains follows, all from one sample in a study of blood T cell repertoires in COVID-19. Here immunoSEQ multiplex PCR was the method, and the copy in TCRdb shows in-frame clones only, minus some. The table lists over 450,000 clones, approximately 89% of them singletons. The sample was peripheral blood. The receptor set was obtained from a young man with COVID-19, enrolled during active disease. The CDR3 runs from the conserved cysteine through the conserved F or W. Fields, in order: clone size, D gene, J gene, V gene, CDR3 DNA, CDR3 protein. A D gene is named only where the DNA matches it firmly. Some rows have no size entry. The others give once, few or many, or a class for an expanded clone.

once | - | TRBJ2-5 | TRBV3-1/TRBV3-2 | TGTGCCAGCAGCCAAGATCGTAGGGGTCAAGAGACCCAGTACTTC | CASSQDRRGQETQYF
few | TRBD1 | TRBJ2-7 | TRBV14 | TGTGCCAGCAGCCATCGACAGGGTACCCACGAGCAGTACTTC | CASSHRQGTHEQYF
- | - | TRBJ2-7 | TRBV11-1 | TGTGCCAGCAGCTTCGGTCCAGGTTACGAGCAGTACTTC | CASSFGPGYEQYF
- | - | TRBJ2-7 | TRBV7-9 | TGTGCCAGCAAAGCGAGCGGCTCCTACGAGCAGTACTTC | CASKASGSYEQYF
- | - | TRBJ1-5 | TRBV4-2 | TGTGCCAGCAGCCAAGCTCCAGCAGGGTCCAATCAGCCCCAGCATTTT | CASSQAPAGSNQPQHF
- | TRBD2 | TRBJ2-7 | TRBV2 | TGTGCCAGCAGGGAGGGTCTAGCGGGAGGCGAGCAGTACTTC | CASREGLAGGEQYF
- | - | TRBJ1-1 | TRBV19 | TGTGCCAGTAGTATAGCAGGCAGGGGAAGAACTGAAGCTTTCTTT | CASSIAGRGRTEAFF
- | - | TRBJ2-5 | TRBV3-1/TRBV3-2 | TGTGCCAGCAGCCCCAACAGGGCGTTCGGAGAGACCCAGTACTTC | CASSPNRAFGETQYF
- | - | TRBJ2-7 | TRBV18 | TGTGCCAGCTCACCAGGGGCAGCAAGCTCCTACGAGCAGTACTTC | CASSPGAASSYEQYF
- | TRBD1 | TRBJ2-7 | TRBV7-9 | TGTGCCAGCAGCTTCGGCAGGGGGTATCACGAGCAGTACTTC | CASSFGRGYHEQYF
- | - | TRBJ2-1 | TRBV2 | TGTGCCAGCAGTCGTACCCCGGGTTACAATGAGCAGTTCTTC | CASSRTPGYNEQFF
- | - | TRBJ2-1 | TRBV10-3 | TGTGCCATCAGTGATCCAGGGAAATCCTACAATGAGCAGTTCTTC | CAISDPGKSYNEQFF
- | - | TRBJ1-3 | TRBV13 | TGTGCCAGCAGCTTAGAGTCAGGCAGGTTGCCTTCTGGAAACACCATATATTTT | CASSLESGRLPSGNTIYF
- | - | TRBJ2-1 | TRBV1 | TGCACCAGCACCCACCGCGGGTCGATCAACAATGAGCAGTTCTTC | CTSTHRGSINNEQFF
- | TRBD2 | TRBJ2-7 | TRBV6-6 | TGTGCCAGCAGTTACTTGGCGGGAGGGCCGGGCGAGCAGTACTTC | CASSYLAGGPGEQYF
- | TRBD1 | TRBJ2-7 | TRBV18 | TGTGCCAGCTCACCCGACAGGGCCCGGAATTGGGAGCAGTACTTC | CASSPDRARNWEQYF
few | - | TRBJ1-1 | TRBV11-3 | TGTGCCAGCAGTCGGAGGTCTTGGACTGAAGCTTTCTTT | CASSRRSWTEAFF
- | TRBD2 | TRBJ2-5 | TRBV19 | TGTGCCAGTACCTCGACTAGCGGGAGATGGGAGACCCAGTACTTC | CASTSTSGRWETQYF
- | TRBD1 | TRBJ2-2 | TRBV2 | TGTGCCAGCAGTGAATACAGGGGCTATAGTTACACCGGGGAGCTGTTTTTT | CASSEYRGYSYTGELFF
- | - | TRBJ2-3 | TRBV7-7 | TGTGCTAGCAGCTTGGCAGGGAGCACAGATACGCAGTATTTT | CASSLAGSTDTQYF
- | - | TRBJ2-7 | TRBV27 | TGTGCCAGCAGAGACACCGGGACTTTTGAGCAGTACTTC | CASRDTGTFEQYF
- | - | TRBJ1-2 | TRBV6-1 | TGTGCCAGCAGTGAACAGGTCGGGAATTTGTGCACCTTC | CASSEQVGNLCTF
- | - | TRBJ1-1 | TRBV29-1 | TGCAGCGTTGGGAGTCTGAACACTGAAGCTTTCTTT | CSVGSLNTEAFF
- | TRBD2 | TRBJ2-7 | TRBV11-3 | TGTGCCAGCAGCCGGTCGGGTAGCGGGAGGTCCTCCTACGAGCAGTACTTC | CASSRSGSGRSSYEQYF
- | - | TRBJ1-1 | TRBV2 | TGTGCCAGCAGCTCACAGGGGAACACTGAAGCTTTCTTT | CASSSQGNTEAFF
once | - | TRBJ1-1 | TRBV7-8 | TGTGCCAGCAGCTTTGGCAGGCGGAACACTGAAGCTTTCTTT | CASSFGRRNTEAFF
- | - | TRBJ2-7 | TRBV27 | TGTGCCAGCAGTTTTCGAGGGCCCCCTCCGGGTTACGAGCAGTACTTC | CASSFRGPPPGYEQYF
- | TRBD1 | TRBJ1-5 | TRBV6-2/TRBV6-3 | TGTGCCAGCAGTGCCCCCCGGACAGGTCTGGCCAATCAGCCCCAGCATTTT | CASSAPRTGLANQPQHF
- | - | TRBJ1-2 | TRBV27 | TGTGCCAGCAGTTACATACAGGGTGACTATGGCTACACCTTC | CASSYIQGDYGYTF
- | TRBD1 | TRBJ1-5 | TRBV15 | TGTGCCACCAGAGATAGGACAGGGTCCTATAATCAGCCCCAGCATTTT | CATRDRTGSYNQPQHF
- | - | TRBJ1-1 | TRBV30 | TGTGCCTGGAGTGTATGGGGGCGCACTGAAGCTTTCTTT | CAWSVWGRTEAFF
- | - | TRBJ1-2 | TRBV5-6 | TGTGCCAGCAGGGGAGGGCCTGGCTACACCTTC | CASRGGPGYTF
- | TRBD1 | TRBJ1-6 | TRBV23-1 | TGCGCCAGCAGTCAATCCAGGACAGGGCCCCCCAATTCACCCCTCCACTTT | CASSQSRTGPPNSPLHF
- | TRBD2 | TRBJ2-7 | TRBV2 | TGTGCCTCCAAACAGGGGCTAGCGGGAGAGTATTACGAGCAGTACTTC | CASKQGLAGEYYEQYF
once | TRBD2 | TRBJ2-4 | TRBV20-1 | TGCAGTGCTAGTCTAGCGGGGGCGAACATTCAGTACTTC | CSASLAGANIQYF
- | - | TRBJ1-5 | TRBV13 | TGTGCCAGCAGCTTAGGGTTGGCTTCCAATCAGCCCCAGCATTTT | CASSLGLASNQPQHF
- | - | TRBJ2-2 | TRBV13 | TGTGCCAGCAGCCAAACGGTTATCGCGAACACCGGGGAGCTGTTTTTT | CASSQTVIANTGELFF
- | - | TRBJ1-1 | TRBV11-2 | TGTGCCAGCAGCTTAAAGGGGCAGAACACTGAAGCTTTCTTT | CASSLKGQNTEAFF
- | - | TRBJ2-2 | TRBV11-3 | TGTGCCAGCCGCGGGACAGTCACCGGGGAGCTGTTTTTT | CASRGTVTGELFF
- | TRBD1 | TRBJ1-2 | TRBV3-1/TRBV3-2 | TGTGCCAGCAGCCAAGGGTGGGGACAGGGAAACTATGGCTACACCTTC | CASSQGWGQGNYGYTF
- | - | TRBJ1-5 | TRBV23-1 | TGCGCCAGCAGTCAATCCGGGGGGGCGAGTGGGCCCCAGCATTTT | CASSQSGGASGPQHF
- | TRBD1 | TRBJ2-7 | TRBV6-6 | TGTGCCAGCAGTTACTCGAAAGACAGGGGGATTCCCGAGCAGTACTTC | CASSYSKDRGIPEQYF
- | TRBD1 | TRBJ2-3 | TRBV19 | TGTGCCAGTAGTATAACAGGGGCAGGGGATACGCAGTATTTT | CASSITGAGDTQYF
- | - | TRBJ2-1 | TRBV6-2/TRBV6-3 | TGTGCCAGCAGCAACAGGGTAAATGAGCAGTTCTTC | CASSNRVNEQFF
- | - | TRBJ2-4 | TRBV7-9 | TGTGCCAGCAGTCATAAACAGGGAACGGACATTCAGTACTTC | CASSHKQGTDIQYF
- | TRBD1 | TRBJ1-3 | TRBV6-6 | TGTGCCAGCAACCGGGACAGCTCTGGAAACACCATATATTTT | CASNRDSSGNTIYF
- | - | TRBJ2-1 | TRBV19 | TGTGCCAGTAGTATAGGGGCAGTTGAGCAGTTCTTC | CASSIGAVEQFF
- | - | TRBJ2-5 | TRBV5-1 | TGCGCCAGCAGGCCCGGGACACAAGAGACCCAGTACTTC | CASRPGTQETQYF
- | - | TRBJ1-1 | TRBV2 | TGTGCCAGCAGGGCTCAGGGTAGGAACACTGAAGCTTTCTTT | CASRAQGRNTEAFF
- | TRBD1 | TRBJ2-2 | TRBV27 | TGTGCCAGCAGCCGGGACAGGCCCGGGGAGCTGTTTTTT | CASSRDRPGELFF
- | TRBD1 | TRBJ2-5 | TRBV11-3 | TGTGCCAGCAGCTGGACAGGGGGCCAGGAGACCCAGTACTTC | CASSWTGGQETQYF
- | TRBD1 | TRBJ2-3 | TRBV2 | TGTGCCAGCAGCATACAAAGGGGGCCGGGGACAGATACGCAGTATTTT | CASSIQRGPGTDTQYF
- | TRBD1 | TRBJ1-5 | TRBV6-5 | TGTGCCAGTGGGACAGGCGTCAATCAGCCCCAGCATTTT | CASGTGVNQPQHF
- | - | TRBJ2-7 | TRBV9 | TGTGCCAGCAGCCCCCGACAGGCCTCCTCCTACGAGCAGTACTTC | CASSPRQASSYEQYF
once | - | TRBJ2-5 | TRBV10-3 | TGTGCCATCAGTCGGAACGGGGAGACCCAGTACTTC | CAISRNGETQYF